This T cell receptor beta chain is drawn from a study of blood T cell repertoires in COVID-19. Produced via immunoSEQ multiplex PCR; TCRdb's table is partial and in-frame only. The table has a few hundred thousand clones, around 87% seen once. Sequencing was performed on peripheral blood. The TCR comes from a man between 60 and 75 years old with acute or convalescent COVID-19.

CDR3 in DNA: TGTGCCAGCAGTTACTCGACAGGGATCTCTGGAAACACCATATATTTT. Its translation is CASSYSTGISGNTIYF. V usage is TRBV6-5 and J usage is TRBJ1-3; 7 bases map to TRBD1. Per the germline V gene, CDR1 is MNHEY and CDR2 is SVGAGI. V shed 0 bases and J 0 bases; nucleotides not matched to a gene: 2. This CDR3 spans 16 amino acids.